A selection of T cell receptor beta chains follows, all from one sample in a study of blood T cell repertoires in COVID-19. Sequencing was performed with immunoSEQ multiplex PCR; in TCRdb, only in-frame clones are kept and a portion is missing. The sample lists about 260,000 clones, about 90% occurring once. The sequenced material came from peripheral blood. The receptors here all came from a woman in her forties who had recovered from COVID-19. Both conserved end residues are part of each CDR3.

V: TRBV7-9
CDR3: CASRRQGAPGTEAFF

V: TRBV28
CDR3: CASRTTGNYGYTF

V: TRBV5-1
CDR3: CASTPDRASSGNTIYF

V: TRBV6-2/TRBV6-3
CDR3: CASSLRVDSGGHQPQHF

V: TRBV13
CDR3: CASSPGTGISYNEQFF

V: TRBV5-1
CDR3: CASSPTGQGHGYTF

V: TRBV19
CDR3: CASSILEGVNQPQHF

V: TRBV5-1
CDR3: CASTGQGDYGYTF

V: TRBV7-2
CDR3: CASSLLWVAGVQETQYF

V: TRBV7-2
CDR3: CASSLAAGGQETQYF

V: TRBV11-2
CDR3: CASSFGQGARNSPLHF

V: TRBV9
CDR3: CASSVGGREQYF

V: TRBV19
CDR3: CASSTPGQGASTDTQYF

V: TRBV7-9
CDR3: CASSPGGGQGSVYEQYF

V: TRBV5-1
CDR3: CASAGNPNFNEKLFF

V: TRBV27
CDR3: CAAALTGGSEQYF

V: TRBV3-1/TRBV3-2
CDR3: CASSGTTGVETQYF

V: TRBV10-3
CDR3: CAITEVRDYGYTF

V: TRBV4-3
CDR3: CASSQEAGDNFYEQYF

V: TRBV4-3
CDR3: CASSQDLLGGTEAFF

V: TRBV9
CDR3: CASSVASGHEKLFF

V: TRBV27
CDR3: CASRGGDIYEQYF

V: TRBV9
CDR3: CASSSPTNPRGRYGNTIYF

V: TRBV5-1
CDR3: CASNSGTGGIDEQFF

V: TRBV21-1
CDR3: CASSSYPGQGGQPQHF

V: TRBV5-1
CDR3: CASSLVGEGGTEAFF

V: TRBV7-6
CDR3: CASSFPLTSGGFEPETQYF

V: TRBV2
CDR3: CASSRQTGDTEAFF

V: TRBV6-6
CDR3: CASSYSGYGYTF

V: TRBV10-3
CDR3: CAISAQGGSGANVLTF

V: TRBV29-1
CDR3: CSVREAARGYGYTF

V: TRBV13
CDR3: CASSSAGVMNTEAFF

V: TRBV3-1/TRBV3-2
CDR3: CASSRGQTNTEAFF

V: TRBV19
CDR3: CASSRGTGLEKLFF

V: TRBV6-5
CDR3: CASSYSPDSMNTEAFF

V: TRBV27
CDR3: CASSLWADPDQPQHF

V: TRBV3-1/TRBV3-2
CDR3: CASSHWGAGTGIPPLHF

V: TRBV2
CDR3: CASRRVTGANVLTF

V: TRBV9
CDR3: CASSAPGQGFYEQYF

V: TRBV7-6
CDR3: CASSLGPPSRFYSYEQYF

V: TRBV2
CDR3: CASEVTEEAFF

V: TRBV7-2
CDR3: CASSLFTGNNYGYTF

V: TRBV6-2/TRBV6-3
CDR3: CASSYLVNEKLFF

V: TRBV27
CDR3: CASSLMAEGEQYF

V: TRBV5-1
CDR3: CASSLVPPGTGPNYGYTF

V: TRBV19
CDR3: CASSPRAGGNSPLHF

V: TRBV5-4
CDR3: CASSLGQVLRSPLHF

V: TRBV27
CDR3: CASRALRDRYNEQFF

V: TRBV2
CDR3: CASSDPETGKQYF

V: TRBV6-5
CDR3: CASSPRDRVDEQYF

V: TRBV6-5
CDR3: CASSRGYQETQYF

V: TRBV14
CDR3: CASSGGQSYEQYF

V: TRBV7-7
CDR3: CASSRLAGYNEQFF

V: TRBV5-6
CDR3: CASSLGTGGTGELFF

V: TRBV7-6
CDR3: CASSPTTGGSGTDTQYF

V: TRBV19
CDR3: CASSMRRGQTEAFF

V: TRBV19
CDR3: CASQPSGAEQFF

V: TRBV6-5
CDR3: CASSSTGLNTEAFF

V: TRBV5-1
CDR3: CASSSGTGGPSTEAFF

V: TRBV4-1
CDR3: CASSQPVSTGEKLFF